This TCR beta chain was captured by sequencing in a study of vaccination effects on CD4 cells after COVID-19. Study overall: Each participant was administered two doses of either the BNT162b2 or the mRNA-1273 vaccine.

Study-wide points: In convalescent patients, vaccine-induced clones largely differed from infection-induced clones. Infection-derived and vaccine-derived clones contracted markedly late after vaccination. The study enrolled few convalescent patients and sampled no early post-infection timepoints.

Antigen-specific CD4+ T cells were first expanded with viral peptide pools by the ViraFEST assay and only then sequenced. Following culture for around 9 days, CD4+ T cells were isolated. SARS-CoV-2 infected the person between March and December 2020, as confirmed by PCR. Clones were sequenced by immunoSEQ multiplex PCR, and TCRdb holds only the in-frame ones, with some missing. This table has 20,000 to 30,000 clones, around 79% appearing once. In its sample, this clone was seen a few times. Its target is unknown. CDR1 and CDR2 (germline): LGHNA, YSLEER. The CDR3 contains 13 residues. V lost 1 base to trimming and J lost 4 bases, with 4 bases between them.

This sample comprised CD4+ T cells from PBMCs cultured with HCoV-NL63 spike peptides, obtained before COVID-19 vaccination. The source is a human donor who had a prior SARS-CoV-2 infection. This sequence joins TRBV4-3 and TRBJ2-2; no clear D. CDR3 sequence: CASSQVATGELFF. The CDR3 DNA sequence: TGCGCCAGCAGCCAAGTGGCCACCGGGGAGCTGTTTTTT.